This paragraph reports one TCR beta chain. This specimen belongs to a study of shared clonotypes between healthy human individuals. Every one of the donors was a Caucasian adult that lived in Nashville, Tennessee. The CDR3 sequence is 16 residues long. The junction had 4 bases not matched to a gene; V was cut back by 4 bases and J by 1 base. Germline lookup yields CDR1 SGHTA and CDR2 FQGNSA. Data came from immunoSEQ multiplex PCR; TCRdb stores just in-frame clones and leaves some out. The sample shows 2,500,000 or so clones, more than 80% of them seen only once. This sequence joins TRBV7-2 and TRBJ2-1, with 10 nucleotides matching TRBD2. Sample: naive CD4+ T cells sorted from blood. The subset here: CD45RA+ positively selected. The receptor comes from a man aged 18-30 years in good health. The CDR3 DNA reads as TGTGCCAGCAGCTCCCGGACTAGCGGTTCCTACAATGAGCAGTTCTTC. It is translated as CASSSRTSGSYNEQFF.